This TCR beta chain was obtained from a study of shared clonotypes between healthy human individuals. Study overall: Ranging from 18 to 49 in age, donors were a couple of women and a few men. Study-wide results and limits: Memory subsets generally showed smaller estimated richness than naive subsets did. Having only a few donors restricted how much genetic and exposure-history diversity was captured.

Of note for this clone: Its specificity is unknown.

Naive CD8 cells, CD45RO-negative and positively selected for CCR7, excluded terminally differentiated effector memory CD45RA+ cells. V lost 5 bases and J lost 5; bases outside the gene matches: 3. Germline lookup yields CDR1 SEHNR and CDR2 FQNEAQ (reference sequence). CDR3 length: 14 amino acids. Profiling relied on immunoSEQ multiplex PCR, and the TCRdb table lists in-frame clones only, not all of them. Of about 820,000 clones listed, about 91% are singletons. The rearrangement uses TRBV7-9 and TRBJ2-1; TRBD2 aligns across 10 bases. The TCR sequence derives from a man aged 25 to 45 in good health. Sequencing used naive CD8+ T cells sorted from blood. Here the CDR3 DNA reads TGTGCCAGCAGCGGGACTAGCGTACACAATGAGCAGTTCTTC. This sequence encodes CASSGTSVHNEQFF.